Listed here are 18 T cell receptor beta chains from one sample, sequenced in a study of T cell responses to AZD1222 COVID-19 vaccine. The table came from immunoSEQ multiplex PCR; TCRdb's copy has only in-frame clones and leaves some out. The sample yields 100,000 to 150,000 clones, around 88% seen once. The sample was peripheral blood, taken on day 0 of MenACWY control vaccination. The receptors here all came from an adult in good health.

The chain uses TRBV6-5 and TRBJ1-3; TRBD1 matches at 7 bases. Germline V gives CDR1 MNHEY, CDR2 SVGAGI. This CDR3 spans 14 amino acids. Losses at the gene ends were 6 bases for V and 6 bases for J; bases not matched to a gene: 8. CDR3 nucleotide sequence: TGTGCCAGCAGCACCAGGGGGAGAGCAAACACCATATATTTT. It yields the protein CASSTRGRANTIYF.

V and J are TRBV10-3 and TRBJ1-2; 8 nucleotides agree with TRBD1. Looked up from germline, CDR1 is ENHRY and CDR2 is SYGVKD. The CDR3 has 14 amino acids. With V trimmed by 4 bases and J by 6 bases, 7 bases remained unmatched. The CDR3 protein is CAISGRTGSDGYTF. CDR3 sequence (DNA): TGTGCCATCAGTGGGAGGACAGGGTCAGATGGCTACACCTTC.

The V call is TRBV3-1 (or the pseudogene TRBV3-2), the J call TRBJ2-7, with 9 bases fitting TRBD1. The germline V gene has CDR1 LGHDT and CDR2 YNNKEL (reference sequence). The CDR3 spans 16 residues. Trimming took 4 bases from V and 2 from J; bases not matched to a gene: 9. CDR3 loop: CASSLTGGAPPYEQYF. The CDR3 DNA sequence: TGTGCCAGCAGCCTTACAGGGGGCGCCCCGCCCTACGAGCAGTACTTC.

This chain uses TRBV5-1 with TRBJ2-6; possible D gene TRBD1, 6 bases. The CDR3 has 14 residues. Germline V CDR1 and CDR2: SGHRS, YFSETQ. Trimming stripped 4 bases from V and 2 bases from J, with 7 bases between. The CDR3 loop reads CASSPGAGANVLTF. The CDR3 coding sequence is TGCGCCAGCAGCCCAGGGGCTGGGGCCAACGTCCTGACTTTC.

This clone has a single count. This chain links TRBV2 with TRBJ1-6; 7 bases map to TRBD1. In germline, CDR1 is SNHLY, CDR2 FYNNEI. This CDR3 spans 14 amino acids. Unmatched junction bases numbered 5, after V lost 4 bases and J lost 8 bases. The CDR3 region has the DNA TGTGCCAGCAGTGTGGAGGGGGCCGATTCACCCCTCCACTTT. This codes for CASSVEGADSPLHF. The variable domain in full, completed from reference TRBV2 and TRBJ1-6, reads EPEVTQTPSHQVTQMGQEVILRCVPISNHLYFYWYRQILGQKVEFLVSFYNNEISEKSEIFDDQFSVERPDGSNFTLKIRSTKLEDSAMYFCASSVEGADSPLHFGNGTRLTVT.

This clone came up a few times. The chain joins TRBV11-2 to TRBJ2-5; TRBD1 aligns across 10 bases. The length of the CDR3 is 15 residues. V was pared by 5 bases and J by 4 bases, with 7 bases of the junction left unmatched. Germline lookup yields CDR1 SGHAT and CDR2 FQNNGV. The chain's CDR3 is CASSAVRDRGETQYF. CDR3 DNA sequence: TGTGCCAGCAGCGCTGTCCGGGACAGGGGAGAGACCCAGTACTTC.

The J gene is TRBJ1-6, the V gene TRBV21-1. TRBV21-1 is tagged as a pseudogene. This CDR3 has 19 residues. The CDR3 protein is CASSKLETTLNGTNSPLHF. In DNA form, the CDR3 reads TGTGCCAGCAGCAAACTAGAGACAACTCTCAATGGGACTAATTCACCCCTCCACTTT.

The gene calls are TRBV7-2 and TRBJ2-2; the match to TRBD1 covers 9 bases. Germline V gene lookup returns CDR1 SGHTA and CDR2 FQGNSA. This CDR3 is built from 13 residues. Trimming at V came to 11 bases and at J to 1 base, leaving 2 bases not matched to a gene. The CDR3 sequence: CAGGQGNTGELFF. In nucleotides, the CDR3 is TGTGCCGGGGGACAGGGGAACACCGGGGAGCTGTTTTTT. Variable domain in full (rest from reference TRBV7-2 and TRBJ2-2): GAGVSQSPSNKVTEKGKDVELRCDPISGHTALYWYRQSLGQGLEFLIYFQGNSAPDKSGLPSDRFSAERTGGSVSTLTIQRTQQEDSAVYLCAGGQGNTGELFFGEGSRLTVL.

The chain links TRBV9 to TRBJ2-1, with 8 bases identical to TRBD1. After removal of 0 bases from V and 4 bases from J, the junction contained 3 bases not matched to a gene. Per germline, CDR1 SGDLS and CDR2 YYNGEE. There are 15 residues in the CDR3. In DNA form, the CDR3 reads TGTGCCAGCAGCGTAGGGGACAGGACGTACAATGAGCAGTTCTTC. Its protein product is CASSVGDRTYNEQFF.

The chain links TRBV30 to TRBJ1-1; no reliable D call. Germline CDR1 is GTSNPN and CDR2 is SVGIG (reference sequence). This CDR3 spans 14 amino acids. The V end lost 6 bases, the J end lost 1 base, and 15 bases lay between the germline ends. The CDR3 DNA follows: TGTGCCTGTTTTAGAGGTGGGAAGAACACTGAAGCTTTCTTT. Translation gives CACFRGGKNTEAFF.

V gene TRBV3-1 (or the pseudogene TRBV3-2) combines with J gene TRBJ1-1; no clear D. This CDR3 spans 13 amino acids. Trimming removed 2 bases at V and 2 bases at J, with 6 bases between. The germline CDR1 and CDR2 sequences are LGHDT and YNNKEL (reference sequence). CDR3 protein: CASSQNVNTEAFF. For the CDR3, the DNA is TGTGCCAGCAGCCAAAACGTAAACACTGAAGCTTTCTTT.

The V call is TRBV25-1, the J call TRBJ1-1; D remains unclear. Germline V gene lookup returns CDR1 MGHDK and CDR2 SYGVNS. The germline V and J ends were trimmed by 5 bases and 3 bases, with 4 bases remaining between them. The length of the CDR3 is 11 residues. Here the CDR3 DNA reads TGTGCCAGCAGTTGGTACACTGAAGCTTTCTTT. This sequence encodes CASSWYTEAFF.

The CDR3 DNA is TGTGCCAGTACCCGGTACGGGGGACAGGGGGTTACCTATGGCTACACCTTC. It translates to CASTRYGGQGVTYGYTF. The chain is built from TRBV19 and TRBJ1-2; 11 bases map to TRBD1. The ends lost 7 bases at V and 4 bases at J; junction bases unmatched: 14. The CDR3 is made up of 17 amino acids. CDR1 is LNHDA and CDR2 is SQIVND in the germline V gene (reference sequence). Filled out from reference TRBV19 and TRBJ1-2, the complete variable domain reads DGGITQSPKYLFRKEGQNVTLSCEQNLNHDAMYWYRQDPGQGLRLIYYSQIVNDFQKGDIAEGYSVSREKKESFPLTVTSAQKNPTAFYLCASTRYGGQGVTYGYTFGSGTRLTVV.

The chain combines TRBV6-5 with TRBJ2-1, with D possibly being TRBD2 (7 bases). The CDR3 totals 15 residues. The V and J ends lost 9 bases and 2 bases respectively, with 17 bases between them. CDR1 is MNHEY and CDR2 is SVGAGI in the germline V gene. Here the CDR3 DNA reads TGTGCCAGTCATGCCGGGGGGCTAGCCTACAATGAGCAGTTCTTC. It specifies CASHAGGLAYNEQFF.

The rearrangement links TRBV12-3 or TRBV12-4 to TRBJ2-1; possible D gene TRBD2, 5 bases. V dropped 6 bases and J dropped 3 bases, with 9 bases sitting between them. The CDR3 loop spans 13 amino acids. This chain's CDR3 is CASRGADYNEQFF. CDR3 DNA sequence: TGTGCCAGCAGGGGAGCGGACTACAATGAGCAGTTCTTC.

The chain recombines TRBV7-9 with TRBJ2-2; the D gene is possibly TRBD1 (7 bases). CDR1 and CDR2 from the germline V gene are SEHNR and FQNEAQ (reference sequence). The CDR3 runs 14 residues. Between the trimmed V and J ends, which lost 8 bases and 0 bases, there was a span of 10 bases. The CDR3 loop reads CASGGTANTGELFF. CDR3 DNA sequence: TGTGCCAGCGGGGGGACAGCGAACACCGGGGAGCTGTTTTTT.

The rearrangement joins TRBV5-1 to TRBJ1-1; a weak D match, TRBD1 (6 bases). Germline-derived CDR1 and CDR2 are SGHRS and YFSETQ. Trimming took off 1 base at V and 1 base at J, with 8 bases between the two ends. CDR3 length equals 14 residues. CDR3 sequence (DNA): TGCGCCAGCAGCTTGTACAGGGAGAACACTGAAGCTTTCTTT. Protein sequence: CASSLYRENTEAFF.

The CDR3 is CASSIRLAGHYEQYF. DNA of the CDR3: TGTGCCAGCAGCATCCGACTAGCGGGTCACTACGAGCAGTACTTC. The J gene is TRBJ2-7, the V gene TRBV5-5, with 10 bases identical to TRBD2. V was pared by 4 bases and J by 3 bases, with 7 bases of the junction left unmatched. This CDR3 is built from 15 residues. Germline assignment: CDR1 SGHKS and CDR2 YYEKEE (reference sequence).